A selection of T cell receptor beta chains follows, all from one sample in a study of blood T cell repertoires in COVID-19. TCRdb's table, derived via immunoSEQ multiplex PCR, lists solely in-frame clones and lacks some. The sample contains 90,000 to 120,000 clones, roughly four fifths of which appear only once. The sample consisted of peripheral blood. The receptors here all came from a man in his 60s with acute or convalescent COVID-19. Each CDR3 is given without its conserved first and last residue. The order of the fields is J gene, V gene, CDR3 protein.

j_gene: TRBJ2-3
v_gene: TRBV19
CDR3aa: ASSPTGTDTQY

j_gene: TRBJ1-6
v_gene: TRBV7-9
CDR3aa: ASSPTGTSPLH

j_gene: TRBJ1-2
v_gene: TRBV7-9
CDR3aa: ASSLDKGAFNIYGYT

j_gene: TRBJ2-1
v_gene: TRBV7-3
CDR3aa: ASTQGTSGYNEQF

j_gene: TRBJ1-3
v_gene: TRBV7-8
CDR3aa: ASSLRIGVTGNTIY

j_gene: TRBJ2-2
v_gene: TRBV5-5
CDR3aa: ASSLSLDTNTGELF

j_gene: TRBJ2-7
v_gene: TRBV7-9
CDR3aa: ASSSRYGVLSYEQY

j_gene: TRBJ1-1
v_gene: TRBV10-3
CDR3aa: AISGPSTGVRAF

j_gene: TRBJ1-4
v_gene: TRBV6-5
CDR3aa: ASSYSGQGAEKLF

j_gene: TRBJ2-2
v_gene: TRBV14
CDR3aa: ASSQVQGAGGELF

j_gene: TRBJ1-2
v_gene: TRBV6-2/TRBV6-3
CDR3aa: ASSYTMWTRGASYGYT

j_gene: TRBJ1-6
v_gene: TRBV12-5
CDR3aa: ASVRQGMVSSPLH

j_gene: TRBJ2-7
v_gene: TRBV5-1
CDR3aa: ASRQGMVYEQY

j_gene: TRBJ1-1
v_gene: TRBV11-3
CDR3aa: ASNSGGESGTEAF

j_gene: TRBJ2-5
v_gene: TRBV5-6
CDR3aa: ASSLTNRAPETQY

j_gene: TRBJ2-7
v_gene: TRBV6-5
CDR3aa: ASSYGRTYEQY

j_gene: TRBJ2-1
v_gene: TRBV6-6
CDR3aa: ASSFLPASGKSEQF

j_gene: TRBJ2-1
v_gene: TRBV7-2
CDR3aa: ASSPRLVANEQF

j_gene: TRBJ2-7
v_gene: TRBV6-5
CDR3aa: ASSPGTGNSYEQY

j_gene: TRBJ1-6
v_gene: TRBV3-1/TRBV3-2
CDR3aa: ASSPGTGAIFSPLH

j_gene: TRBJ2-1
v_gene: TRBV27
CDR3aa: ASSLGTSGRGRLYNEQF

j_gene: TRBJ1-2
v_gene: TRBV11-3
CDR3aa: ASSLEGRQGNYGYT

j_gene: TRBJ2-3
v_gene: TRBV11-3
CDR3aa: ASSLRTGGDTQY

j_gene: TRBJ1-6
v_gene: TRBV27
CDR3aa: ASSTGTGVNSPLH

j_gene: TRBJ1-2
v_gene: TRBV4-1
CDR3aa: ASSQEKGLNYGYT

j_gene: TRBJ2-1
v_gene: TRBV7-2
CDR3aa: ASSLGGQGANNEQF

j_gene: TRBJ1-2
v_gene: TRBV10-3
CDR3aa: AISESRRGYT

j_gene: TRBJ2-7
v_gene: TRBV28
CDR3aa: AEGDTYEQY

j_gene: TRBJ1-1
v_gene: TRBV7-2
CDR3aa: ASSPLSFYTEAF

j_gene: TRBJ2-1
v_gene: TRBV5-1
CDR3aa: ASSSLAGANEQF

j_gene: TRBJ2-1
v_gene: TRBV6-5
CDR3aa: ASRTGLAVYNEQF

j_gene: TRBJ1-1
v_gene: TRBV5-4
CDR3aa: ASSPGRDTEAF

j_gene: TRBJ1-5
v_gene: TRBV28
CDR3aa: ASSLWGGIGQGANQPQH

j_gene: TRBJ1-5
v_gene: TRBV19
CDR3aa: ASSIEPDSNQPQH

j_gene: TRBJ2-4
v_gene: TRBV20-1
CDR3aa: SGLAKNIQY

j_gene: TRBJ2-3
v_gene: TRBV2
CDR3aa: ASSRDRGPDTQY

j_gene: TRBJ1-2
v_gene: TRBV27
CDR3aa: ASRPRGQANYGYT

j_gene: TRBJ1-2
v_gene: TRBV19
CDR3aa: ASNMDKGYGYT

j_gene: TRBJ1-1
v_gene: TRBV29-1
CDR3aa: SVQTGDQAF

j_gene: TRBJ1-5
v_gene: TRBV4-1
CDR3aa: ASSQAFGQGNSNQPQH

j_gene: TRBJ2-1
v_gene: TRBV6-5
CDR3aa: ATQAGGGDEQF

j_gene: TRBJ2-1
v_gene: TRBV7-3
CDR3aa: ASSFDGGIYNEQF

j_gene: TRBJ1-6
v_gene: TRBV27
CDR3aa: ASKGVWNSPLH

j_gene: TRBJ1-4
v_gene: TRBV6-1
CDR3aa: ASSDPGQANEKLF

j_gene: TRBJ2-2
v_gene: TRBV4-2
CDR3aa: ASSRSGQGAPGELF

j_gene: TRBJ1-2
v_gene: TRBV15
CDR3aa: ATSRSSTGAGYT

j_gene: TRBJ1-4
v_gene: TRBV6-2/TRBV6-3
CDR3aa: ASSYAAEDTNEKLF

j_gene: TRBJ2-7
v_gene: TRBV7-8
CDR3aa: ASSLPLRTGPYEQY

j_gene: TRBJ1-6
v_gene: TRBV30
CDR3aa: AWSEGGTNNSPLH

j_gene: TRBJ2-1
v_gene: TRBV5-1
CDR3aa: ASSLAGGAREQF